This T cell receptor beta chain was obtained from a study of T cell responses to AZD1222 COVID-19 vaccine. Whole-study results and caveats: Sampling captured repertoires only after the peak T cell response. Spike as a whole was targeted by vaccine-associated CD4 TCRs, dominant at 160-218 and 743-854. Reportedly, nearly half the spike-specific TCRs target unmutated variant regions.

It was second doses at about 4 or about 12 weeks that were pooled. Assay: immunoSEQ multiplex PCR; the TCRdb copy retains only in-frame clones and omits some. The repertoire holds about 140,000 clones, with about 92% as singletons. To note about this clone: What it recognizes is unknown.

V was clipped by 6 bases and J by 10 bases; unmatched bases: 8. This CDR3 is 14 amino acids long. Per germline, CDR1 LNHDA and CDR2 SQIVND (reference sequence). This TCR was sampled from an adult who received the AZD1222 COVID-19 vaccine. The sequencing here drew on peripheral blood, taken 28 days after the second AZD1222 dose. V and J are TRBV19 and TRBJ2-2; 10 bases are shared with TRBD2. The CDR3, as DNA: TGTGCCAGTAGCAGGACTAGCGGTGATCCGGAGCTGTTTTTT. It yields the protein CASSRTSGDPELFF.